This T cell receptor beta chain comes out of a study of tumor-infiltrating lymphocytes in primary liver carcinoma. Study background: Patients were both men and women, whose ages ran from 30 to 69 years. The tumors, T1-T3 N0M0 lesions, were 4.2 to 10 cm across. General study results and limits: Only about 8-25% of top clones occurred in every one of the five tumor regions. Blood had a significantly lower top-250-clone fraction than tumors did (p = 0.039).

CDR1 and CDR2 from the germline V gene are MNHEY and SVGAGI. The CDR3 extends over 15 amino acids. For each extraction, RNA and DNA were obtained together from about 20-30 mg of unsorted bulk tissue. This clonotype was seen at least ten times. Its cognate antigen is unknown. A read error is possible here, since a much larger clone lies one base away. TCR beta cDNA was prepared out of about 510 ng total RNA by means of a constant-region primer. Researchers made the TCR beta libraries by running three nested multiplex PCR rounds with slightly modified ARM-PCR. In the first two PCR rounds, TRBV1-TRBV30 forward primers were paired with a C-beta reverse primer, and each round lasted around 10 cycles. TCRdb reanalysed the multiplex PCR reads using MiXCR and keeps one entry per CDR3 protein. The top ten clones hold roughly 16% of a sample with roughly 32,000 distinct CDR3 sequences, roughly four fifths of them seen once.

The sequence was collected from a man aged 35-49 years with primary liver carcinoma and hepatitis B virus infection. Sequences were obtained from liver tumor tissue from sampling region 4. Documented subset: tumor region T4, right-lateral pole. The chain combines TRBV6-5 with TRBJ2-2; 8 bases map to TRBD1. CDR3 DNA sequence: TGTGCCACCAACGGCCAGGGGGCGCGCACCGGGGAGCCGTTTTTT. This codes for CATNGQGARTGEPFF.